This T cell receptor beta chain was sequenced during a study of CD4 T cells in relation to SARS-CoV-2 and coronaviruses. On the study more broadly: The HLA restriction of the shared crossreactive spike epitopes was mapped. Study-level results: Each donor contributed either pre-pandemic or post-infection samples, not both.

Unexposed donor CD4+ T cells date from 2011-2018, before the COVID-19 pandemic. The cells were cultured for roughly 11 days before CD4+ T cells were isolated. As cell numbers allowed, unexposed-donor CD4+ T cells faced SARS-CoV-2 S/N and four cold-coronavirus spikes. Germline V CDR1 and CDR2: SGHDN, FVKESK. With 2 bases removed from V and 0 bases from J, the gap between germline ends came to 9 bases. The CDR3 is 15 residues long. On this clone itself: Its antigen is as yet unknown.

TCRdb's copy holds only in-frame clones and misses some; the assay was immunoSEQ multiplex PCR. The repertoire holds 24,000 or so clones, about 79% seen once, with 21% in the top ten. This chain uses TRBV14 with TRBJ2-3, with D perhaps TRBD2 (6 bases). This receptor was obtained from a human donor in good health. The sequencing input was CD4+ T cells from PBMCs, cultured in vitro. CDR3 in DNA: TGTGCCAGCAGCCAATACCGGGGGAGCACAGATACGCAGTATTTT. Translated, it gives CASSQYRGSTDTQYF.